The clone carrying this T cell receptor beta chain was seen a few times. Its antigen remains unidentified. This specimen comes from a study of cytomegalovirus exposure and HLA in healthy donors. Study at large: The approximately 120 million unique TCR beta sequences, from about 180 million T cells, were found by an earlier analysis. Study conclusions and caveats: Analyzed later, most CMV-associated TCR beta chains appeared HLA-restricted.

The ends lost 5 bases at V and 8 bases at J; junction bases unmatched: 10. The CDR3 extends over 16 amino acids. The V gene's germline CDR1 is LNHDA and CDR2 SQIVND (reference sequence). The primer mix had 60 Vbeta and 13 Jbeta primers. Assay: immunoSEQ multiplex PCR; the TCRdb copy retains only in-frame clones and omits some. The table shows around 91,000 clones, with around four fifths occurring only once. The chain links TRBV19 to TRBJ2-3, with 13 bases matching TRBD2. The receptor was isolated from a male donor in good health and CMV-seropositive. Sample: PBMCs. The CDR3 here is CASSSVVLAGGGTQYF. CDR3 in DNA: TGTGCCAGTAGTTCAGTGGTACTAGCGGGGGGGGGTACGCAGTATTTT.